This T cell receptor beta chain was documented in a study of blood T cell repertoires in COVID-19. Study context: Samples representing acute and convalescent COVID-19 were sourced from the United States, Italy and Spain. From T cells, B-cell-depleted T cells, or PBMCs came the material, which was cDNA or gDNA.

V was shortened by 0 bases and J by 7 bases, with 9 bases between the two germline ends. The germline V gene encodes CDR1 LGHNA and CDR2 YNFKEQ. The CDR3 length is 14 residues. Per the original data handling: For nucleated cells, counts were estimated from reference gene primer amplification. TCRdb's copy holds only in-frame clones and misses some; the assay was immunoSEQ multiplex PCR. D and trimming come from the DNA, and the V and J calls and clone size come from that table. Among about 400,000 clones, approximately 86% were seen once, and the ten largest hold around 3%. The chain uses TRBV4-2 and TRBJ1-4, with D possibly being TRBD1 (6 bases). This TCR came from a human donor in a cohort sampled during active COVID-19. Material for sequencing was peripheral blood. DNA of the CDR3: TGTGCCAGCAGCCAAGACCGAGGGGGTGAAAAACTGTTTTTT. This gives the protein CASSQDRGGEKLFF.